This record looks at one T cell receptor (beta chain) sequence and its context. This specimen comes from a study of cytomegalovirus exposure and HLA in healthy donors. Primers for the PCR totalled 60 Vbeta and 13 Jbeta. TCRdb keeps only in-frame clones here, not all; method: immunoSEQ multiplex PCR. The table lists 250,000 to 350,000 clones, just over 85% of them singletons. The donors, nominally healthy at sampling, likely had unrecorded immune exposures. The ends lost 4 bases at V and 0 bases at J; junction bases unmatched: 6. This CDR3 contains 16 residues. The germline gives CDR1 SGHVS, CDR2 FNYEAQ.

This receptor was taken from a middle-aged man in good health and CMV-seropositive. V is TRBV7-6 and J is TRBJ1-3; 7 positions agree with TRBD1. Sequenced input: PBMCs. CDR3 nucleotides: TGTGCCAGCAGCTCGGGACAGAAAAGCTCTGGAAACACCATATATTTT. Its protein is CASSSGQKSSGNTIYF. Using reference TRBV7-6 and TRBJ1-3 for the parts outside the CDR3, the full variable domain is GAGVSQSPRYKVTKRGQDVALRCDPISGHVSLYWYRQALGQGPEFLTYFNYEAQQDKSGLPNDRFSAERPEGSISTLTIQRTEQRDSAMYRCASSSGQKSSGNTIYFGEGSWLTVV.